These T cell receptor beta chains were read from a single sample in a study of response to subunit inactivated influenza vaccine. TCRdb redid the calling of the RT-PCR reads with MiXCR, one entry per CDR3 protein. This table holds about 650,000 distinct CDR3 sequences, about a sixth found once. The material sequenced was PBMCs from blood, taken roughly 13 days after vaccination. These receptors were collected from a man in his forties or fifties who received an inactivated influenza vaccine. The conserved cysteine and the conserved F or W are not part of the CDR3 here. Not every row has a clone size; where given, it reads once, few, many or a size class.

>.|TRBV6-1
ASSDRKGVANEKLF
>few|TRBV18
ASSPGTLPHNEQF
>few|TRBV30
AWVSRGSGKTGELF
>.|TRBV28
ASSLRQREKLF
>.|TRBV9
ASSVGGTGGIHEQY
>many|TRBV29-1
SVVRGNTIY
>.|TRBV20-1
SADRTSENEQY
>.|TRBV28
ASERGLGGLTDTQY
>.|TRBV18
ASSPRGVGRGEGTEAF
>many|TRBV12-3/TRBV12-4
ASRFSDRGTEAF
>.|TRBV4-1
ASSPGPTAITEAF
>many|TRBV12-3/TRBV12-4
ASSLVNSNQPQH
>.|TRBV6-5
ASSYSTRRGGEQY
>.|TRBV3-1
ATGRQGVNGELF
>.|TRBV24-1
ATSDTGTVDYEQY
>.|TRBV4-2
ASSQRGQGNQPQH
>few|TRBV4-2
ASSLKAGGNNEQF
>.|TRBV6-1
ASSTGSTYNEQF
>.|TRBV18
ASSPWTGAGNTEAF
>many|TRBV18
ASSPRAGSTDTQY
>many|TRBV6-5
ASSYAGDTEAF
>few|TRBV5-4
ASSNDRDAETQY
>.|TRBV5-1
ASSASSWNTEAF
>once|TRBV7-6
ASSGETYLTDTQY
>.|TRBV3-1
DSSLSVRTEAF
>few|TRBV4-1
ASSQPIRGPPNTEAF
>.|TRBV5-6
ASSHRITSGGADTQY
>.|TRBV7-2
ASSLALGQGGTKNIQY
>many|TRBV29-1
SVIDGSYEQY
>.|TRBV20-1
SAGKAGGFSGANVLT
>.|TRBV11-2
ASSLVRLAGSSYNEQF
>few|TRBV18
ASSLLAGGDTGELF
>.|TRBV7-2
ASSLGPGYNEQF
>many|TRBV5-1
ASSLIAGGAGELF
>few|TRBV12-3/TRBV12-4
ASSPIPQEPQH
>.|TRBV7-2
ASSLARGAGVGYT
>.|TRBV4-3
ASSQQPAGNNSPLH
>few|TRBV5-1
ASSFTPLSADYEQY
>.|TRBV4-2
ASSQGEGGFGPSFPYEQY
>.|TRBV7-2
ASSPGDVLVYS
>few|TRBV9
ASSVSGELF
>few|TRBV20-1
SARDLGASESYEQY
>once|TRBV6-2/TRBV6-3
ASSSGGRAEETQY
>few|TRBV7-2
ASSRVGGPSTDTQY
>few|TRBV27
ASSGRTYGRMYEQY
>many|TRBV29-1
SVGYRTSTDTQY
>.|TRBV12-3/TRBV12-4
ASSWGVKGTLSYEQY
>.|TRBV20-1
SAGGSTSTDTQY
>few|TRBV9
ASSVGATQETQY
>.|TRBV7-9
ASTSRGQGVQETQY
>few|TRBV5-1
ASSTRLAGGQETQY
>many|TRBV28
ASSLSWGQRYSGELF
>few|TRBV7-2
ASSSPYSYEQY